This T cell receptor (beta chain) was retrieved from a study of CD8 T cells in Susac syndrome. CD8+ and CD4+ blood T cells underwent TCR beta sequencing. Negative isolation yielded CD8+ and CD4+ T cells; FACS enriched TEMRA cells. This clonotype was counted between two and nine times. CDR3 size: 11 residues. V gave up 7 bases and J gave up 6 bases, with 10 bases separating them. CDR1 is SGDLS and CDR2 is YYNGEE in the germline V gene. The RNA, roughly 0.45 to 1 ug, was put through reverse transcription using random hexamers. Amplification of TCR beta CDR3 across 54 Vbeta and 13 Jbeta was performed with immunoSEQ multiplex PCR. TCRdb recomputed calls from the immunoSEQ multiplex PCR reads with MiXCR, one row per CDR3 protein. Seen here are more than 55,000 distinct CDR3 sequences, 95% observed once, and the top ten hold around 0.25%.

The sequenced sample consisted of CD8+ T cells from PBMCs. The sequence was obtained from a human donor in good health. The chain is built from TRBV9 and TRBJ1-2; D gene unclear. The CDR3 spells CASGPADGYTF. As DNA, the CDR3 is TGTGCCAGCGGACCGGCGGATGGCTACACCTTC.